The 14 T cell receptor beta chains below were found in one sample sequenced in a study of blood T cell repertoires in COVID-19. The assay was immunoSEQ multiplex PCR, and TCRdb's table has in-frame clones only and misses some. The sample yields more than 400,000 clones, approximately 83% seen once. The specimen sequenced was peripheral blood. Receptors originate from a human donor in a cohort sampled during active COVID-19.

The rearrangement joins TRBV7-8 to TRBJ2-7; D is possibly TRBD1 (6 bases). Per the germline V gene, CDR1 is SGHVS and CDR2 is FQNEAQ. The CDR3 has 14 amino acids. V was cut by 0 bases and J by 5 bases, with 11 bases left in between. The CDR3 nucleotides read TGTGCCAGCAGCTTAGCGGGGGCAGGGAACGAGCAGTACTTC. This sequence encodes CASSLAGAGNEQYF.

This clone came up a few times. V usage is TRBV5-5 and J usage is TRBJ1-6; the D is unclear. V shed 2 bases and J shed 10 bases, with 13 bases lying between them. Germline V gene lookup returns CDR1 SGHKS and CDR2 YYEKEE (reference sequence). The CDR3 is 14 residues long. The CDR3 reads CASSLGSSRSPLHF. In DNA form, the CDR3 reads TGTGCCAGCAGCTTAGGGAGTTCACGCTCACCCCTCCACTTT.

The chain couples TRBV6-5 to TRBJ2-7; TRBD1 aligns across 9 bases. The CDR3 has 16 residues. Unmatched junction bases numbered 9, after V lost 4 bases and J lost 2 bases. Germline values: CDR1 MNHEY, CDR2 SVGAGI. This CDR3 reads CASSSNGQGFPYEQYF. The CDR3 bases are TGTGCCAGCAGTTCGAACGGACAGGGGTTCCCCTACGAGCAGTACTTC.

V usage is TRBV19 and J usage is TRBJ1-1; D might be TRBD1 (5 bases). The germline CDR1 and CDR2 sequences are LNHDA and SQIVND (reference sequence). The CDR3 spans 13 residues. Trimming cost V 4 bases and J 0 bases, with 6 bases left between them. DNA for the CDR3: TGTGCCAGTAGTAAAGGGGTGAACACTGAAGCTTTCTTT. As protein: CASSKGVNTEAFF.

The J gene is TRBJ2-1, the V gene TRBV18; 13 bases align to TRBD2. Unmatched junction bases numbered 6, after V lost 6 bases and J lost 4 bases. Germline CDR1 and CDR2: KGHSH and LQKENI. The CDR3 covers 16 residues. In nucleotides, the CDR3 is TGTGCCAGCTCTACCTTACTAGCGGGAGGGTACAATGAGCAGTTCTTC. Amino acid sequence: CASSTLLAGGYNEQFF. The variable domain in full, completed from reference TRBV18 and TRBJ2-1, reads NAGVMQNPRHLVRRRGQEARLRCSPMKGHSHVYWYRQLPEEGLKFMVYLQKENIIDESGMPKERFSAEFPKEGPSILRIQQVVRGDSAAYFCASSTLLAGGYNEQFFGPGTRLTVL.

Note on this clone: This sample also contains other DNA sequences that code for the same CDR3. V usage is TRBV28 and J usage is TRBJ1-4; the match to TRBD1 covers 7 bases. Trimming took 8 bases from V and 1 from J; bases not matched to a gene: 4. Germline assignment: CDR1 MDHEN and CDR2 SYDVKM. The CDR3 has 14 amino acids. CDR3 protein: CASSRQGTNEKLFF. The CDR3, as DNA: TGTGCCAGCTCTCGACAGGGAACTAATGAAAAACTGTTTTTT.

This clone was observed a single time. The J gene is TRBJ2-2, the V gene TRBV7-6, with 10 bases lining up with TRBD2. The junction had 10 bases not matched to a gene; V was cut back by 3 bases and J by 3 bases. From germline, CDR1 is SGHVS and CDR2 FNYEAQ. The CDR3 is 18 amino acids. CDR3 residues: CASSLGEGLARYTGELFF. CDR3 nucleotides: TGTGCCAGCAGCTTGGGGGAGGGACTAGCGAGATACACCGGGGAGCTGTTTTTT.

The chain combines TRBV28 with TRBJ2-3; D might be TRBD1 (6 bases). The CDR3 has 15 residues. Germline V gene data show CDR1 as MDHEN and CDR2 as SYDVKM. The V end was cut by 11 bases, the J end by 2 bases, with 20 bases between. CDR3 protein: CAAAQGKLFTDTQYF. The CDR3 nucleotides read TGTGCCGCAGCCCAGGGGAAGCTATTCACAGATACGCAGTATTTT.

The chain joins TRBV7-2 to TRBJ2-7, with TRBD2 identical over 14 bases. The CDR3 runs 16 residues. Germline assignment: CDR1 SGHTA and CDR2 FQGNSA. V was clipped by 0 bases and J by 7 bases; unmatched bases: 5. CDR3 bases: TGTGCCAGCAGCTTAGCTCGGGGGACTAGCGGGAGTGAGCAGTACTTC. Encoded protein: CASSLARGTSGSEQYF.

The rearrangement links TRBV7-2 to TRBJ1-1; D unclear. Germline V gene lookup returns CDR1 SGHTA and CDR2 FQGNSA. The CDR3 sequence is 14 residues long. The V and J ends lost 3 bases and 5 bases respectively, with 13 bases between them. For the CDR3, the DNA is TGTGCCAGCAGCTTCGGCGGTCCGGGAACTGAAGCTTTCTTT. Translation: CASSFGGPGTEAFF.

This chain connects TRBV5-4 to TRBJ2-5, with 8 bases matching TRBD1. CDR1 is SGHNT, CDR2 YYREEE, per germline (reference sequence). The V and J ends lost 0 bases and 5 bases, in that order; junction bases with no gene match: 12. The CDR3 is 17 amino acids. The CDR3 reads CASSLVVIDRGRETQYF. CDR3 nucleotide sequence: TGTGCCAGCAGCTTGGTAGTAATCGACAGGGGACGGGAGACCCAGTACTTC. The whole variable domain, remainder taken from reference TRBV5-4 and TRBJ2-5, is ETGVTQSPTHLIKTRGQQVTLRCSSQSGHNTVSWYQQALGQGPQFIFQYYREEENGRGNFPPRFSGLQFPNYSSELNVNALELDDSALYLCASSLVVIDRGRETQYFGPGTRLLVL.

In nucleotides, the CDR3 is TGTGCCAGTATGCGGGACTGGGGTCAGCCCCAGCATTTT. This translates into CASMRDWGQPQHF. The chain employs TRBV19 and TRBJ1-5, with a possible D match to TRBD1 (5 bases). V was cut by 7 bases and J by 6 bases, with 13 bases left in between. CDR1 LNHDA and CDR2 SQIVND come from the germline V gene (reference sequence). The CDR3 consists of 13 residues.

V gene TRBV19 combines with J gene TRBJ2-4; weak D call: TRBD2 (5 bases). The V gene's germline CDR1 is LNHDA and CDR2 SQIVND (reference sequence). Trimming cost V 9 bases and J 0 bases, with 15 bases left between them. This CDR3 has 15 amino acids. CDR3 residues: CASGVRQLAKNIQYF. In DNA, the CDR3 is TGTGCCAGCGGGGTCCGGCAGCTAGCCAAAAACATTCAGTACTTC.

This rearrangement joins TRBV19 to TRBJ1-1; D is perhaps TRBD1 (6 bases). The germline gives CDR1 LNHDA, CDR2 SQIVND (reference sequence). There are 15 residues in the CDR3. The V and J ends lost 3 bases and 5 bases respectively, with 16 bases between them. The DNA for the CDR3 is TGTGCCAGTAGTATCAGGGGAGTTGATAAGACTGAAGCTTTCTTT. The encoded protein is CASSIRGVDKTEAFF.